This T cell receptor beta chain is from a study of T cells in Graves' hyperthyroidism and ophthalmopathy. Findings and limits, study-wide: Ophthalmopathy got predicted by the model a median around six months before its onset. Within blood appeared most thyroid clonotypes that had expanded above 0.001.

V trimming: 2 bases; J trimming: 7 bases; junction bases outside the gene matches: 1. In germline, CDR1 is ENHRY, CDR2 SYGVKD. The CDR3 totals 13 residues. About this clonotype: Its antigen is currently unknown.

Uncontrolled infection, other autoimmune disease, pregnancy or lactation disqualified patients from enrolment. Diagnostic assessment was based on clinical symptoms, serum thyroxine and TRAb, thyroid ultrasound and orbital computed tomography. RNA transcripts yielded amplified TCR beta CDR3 regions. First-round RT-PCR targeting the TCR CDR3 was performed with the HTBI primer set. TCRdb redid the calling of the multiplex PCR reads with MiXCR, one entry per CDR3 protein. The table shows around 660,000 distinct CDR3 sequences, with roughly 46% occurring only once. The sample taken for sequencing was peripheral blood or thyroid tissue (not recorded which). The source is an adult man with Graves' disease, either hyperthyroidism or ophthalmopathy (not recorded which). The chain is built from TRBV10-3 and TRBJ1-2; 10 bases map to TRBD1. The CDR3 DNA is TGTGCCATCAGTGAGGACAGGGGGCTTGGCTACACCTTC. Its translation is CAISEDRGLGYTF.